This TCR beta chain was retrieved from a study of cytotoxic CD8 clonotypes in ibrutinib-treated CLL. About the research overall: After a median of about 70 months, 14 patients stayed remitted and some 12 progressed; responses had been partial in about 24 and complete in 2.

The protocol was immunoSEQ multiplex PCR, while the TCRdb copy is restricted to in-frame clones and leaves out a portion. The data hold tens of thousands of clones, with around 84% observed a single time. As to this clone: Antigen specificity is unknown.

General study results and limits: The clonality went up when patients responded to ibrutinib and dropped back toward baseline at progression.

The germline V gene encodes CDR1 SGHNT and CDR2 YYREEE (reference sequence). CDR3 length: 14 amino acids. V lost 0 bases and J 4 bases, leaving 10 bases between the germline ends. The material was PBMCs, obtained before ibrutinib treatment. This sequence was found in a human donor with chronic lymphocytic leukemia. V is TRBV5-4 and J is TRBJ2-5; perhaps D is TRBD1 or TRBD2 (5 bases each). This chain's CDR3 is CASSLGARGETQYF. In DNA form, the CDR3 reads TGTGCCAGCAGCTTGGGTGCGAGGGGAGAGACCCAGTACTTC.